The 5 T cell receptor beta chains listed next were all sequenced from one sample in a study of vaccination effects on CD4 cells after COVID-19. No antigen has been assigned to these receptors. Antigen-specific CD4+ T cells were expanded (with viral peptide pools) by the ViraFEST assay ahead of sequencing. Culture lasted roughly eleven days before CD4+ T cell isolation. This person's SARS-CoV-2 infection, confirmed by PCR, occurred between March and December 2020. The method was immunoSEQ multiplex PCR; TCRdb's version includes in-frame clones alone and lacks a portion of them. The table shows tens of thousands of clones, with roughly 66% occurring only once. The sample was CD4+ T cells from PBMCs cultured with a peptide pool, taken before COVID-19 vaccination. These receptors originate from a human donor who had a prior SARS-CoV-2 infection.

This rearrangement joins TRBV7-2 to TRBJ2-1, with 10 nucleotides matching TRBD2. CDR1 and CDR2 (germline): SGHTA, FQGNSA. The CDR3 length is 14 residues. Trimming cost V 7 bases and J 9 bases; bases outside gene matches: 9. The CDR3 region is CASTLLAGVTEQFF. Written as DNA, the CDR3 is TGTGCCAGCACCCTTCTAGCGGGAGTCACTGAGCAGTTCTTC. The full variable domain, in which reference TRBV7-2 and TRBJ2-1 provide the parts outside the CDR3, is GAGVSQSPSNKVTEKGKDVELRCDPISGHTALYWYRQSLGQGLEFLIYFQGNSAPDKSGLPSDRFSAERTGGSVSTLTIQRTQQEDSAVYLCASTLLAGVTEQFFGPGTRLTVL.

The genes are TRBV9 and TRBJ2-2; D is undetermined. CDR3 size: 14 residues. V dropped 6 bases and J dropped 0 bases, with 9 bases sitting between them. Germline V gene sequence: CDR1 SGDLS, CDR2 YYNGEE. In nucleotides, the CDR3 is TGTGCCAGCACGGTGTACCCGAACACCGGGGAGCTGTTTTTT. This encodes CASTVYPNTGELFF.

This clone was seen a few times. V gene TRBV10-3 combines with J gene TRBJ1-1; D not certain. CDR1 and CDR2 (germline): ENHRY, SYGVKD. This CDR3 spans 13 amino acids. V lost 7 bases, J lost 1 base, and 10 bases lay in between. The CDR3 protein is CAITKTENTEAFF. CDR3 nucleotide sequence: TGTGCCATCACCAAGACGGAGAACACTGAAGCTTTCTTT.

The chain has TRBV27 and TRBJ2-2, with 13 bases that match TRBD2. Unmatched junction bases numbered 13, after V lost 5 bases and J lost 4 bases. The germline V gene has CDR1 MNHEY and CDR2 SMNVEV (reference sequence). This CDR3 has 19 amino acids. The chain's CDR3 is CASSLQGLAGARGTGELFF. Here the CDR3 DNA reads TGTGCCAGCAGTCTCCAAGGACTAGCGGGGGCCCGGGGCACCGGGGAGCTGTTTTTT.

This clone was observed a single time. This chain connects TRBV19 to TRBJ1-5; a possible D gene is TRBD1 (5 bases). V gave up 5 bases and J gave up 4 bases, with 9 bases separating them. Germline CDR1 LNHDA, CDR2 SQIVND (reference sequence). CDR3 length: 13 amino acids. In DNA, the CDR3 is TGTGCCAGTAGTGCGGGACGGAATCAGCCCCAGCATTTT. Translating gives CASSAGRNQPQHF.